These 5 T cell receptor beta chains were all obtained from the same sample, sequenced in a study of shared clonotypes between healthy human individuals. Profiled with immunoSEQ multiplex PCR; TCRdb holds only in-frame clones, not every one. This table has more than 2 million clones, approximately 94% appearing once. Material for sequencing was naive CD4+ T cells sorted from blood. Subset noted: CD45RA+ positively selected. The receptors here all came from a man in his late teens or twenties in good health.

V and J are TRBV11-2 and TRBJ1-1; TRBD1 agrees at 7 bases. Per the germline V gene, CDR1 is SGHAT and CDR2 is FQNNGV. Trimming took 6 bases from V and 5 from J; bases not matched to a gene: 6. The length of the CDR3 is 13 residues. DNA for the CDR3: TGTGCCAGCAGTATGACAGGGCTAACTGAAGCTTTCTTT. It encodes CASSMTGLTEAFF.

This chain uses TRBV14 with TRBJ1-1; D gene unclear. This CDR3 comprises 13 residues. CDR1 SGHDN and CDR2 FVKESK come from the germline V gene. V shed 0 bases and J shed 5 bases, with 7 bases lying between them. CDR3 coding DNA: TGTGCCAGCAGCCAAGATCTCGGGACTGAAGCTTTCTTT. The encoded protein is CASSQDLGTEAFF.

This sequence joins TRBV7-9 and TRBJ2-5; weak D call: TRBD2 (6 bases). From germline, CDR1 is SEHNR and CDR2 FQNEAQ (reference sequence). This CDR3 spans 14 amino acids. The V end lost 5 bases, the J end lost 4 bases, and 14 bases lay between the germline ends. The CDR3 loop reads CASSLGEAGETQYF. The CDR3 bases are TGTGCCAGCAGCCTCGGGGAAGCGGGAGAGACCCAGTACTTC.

The V gene is TRBV9, the J gene TRBJ1-1; 7 nucleotides align to TRBD1. Germline V gene sequence: CDR1 SGDLS, CDR2 YYNGEE. The CDR3 length is 15 residues. The trim removed 3 bases at V and 4 bases at J, leaving 9 bases unmatched. The chain's CDR3 is CASSATQGGLTEAFF. DNA of the CDR3: TGTGCCAGCAGCGCAACCCAGGGGGGGCTCACTGAAGCTTTCTTT.

This clone appeared a single time. The rearrangement joins TRBV19 to TRBJ2-6, with TRBD2 matching over 13 bases. Germline V lookup: CDR1 LNHDA, CDR2 SQIVND (reference sequence). The V gene end was trimmed by 5 bases and the J gene end by 2 bases; junction bases not matched to a gene: 9. The CDR3 extends over 19 amino acids. The CDR3 DNA reads TGTGCCAGTAGTCTCCGGACTAGCGGGAGAAACGCTGGGGCCAACGTCCTGACTTTC. Protein product: CASSLRTSGRNAGANVLTF.